The 29 T cell receptor beta chains listed next were all sequenced from one sample in a study of read filtering for tumor transcriptome and immune sequencing. This library used 300 to 500 ng RNA and molecular barcoded adaptors spanning alpha/delta and beta/gamma chains. In TCRdb, the reads were re-called with MiXCR into one record per CDR3 protein. Of 100,000 to 150,000 distinct CDR3 sequences listed, 10% to 15% are singletons. Input material: a population of CD138-negative cells sorted from bone marrow. The receptors were gathered from a donor aged 40 or over with multiple myeloma.

This clonotype was seen ten or more times. This rearrangement joins TRBV20-1 to TRBJ1-1; 7 bases map to TRBD1. Germline values: CDR1 DFQATT, CDR2 SNEGSKA (reference sequence). The V gene end was trimmed by 6 bases and the J gene end by 5 bases; junction bases not matched to a gene: 12. The CDR3 totals 14 residues. The CDR3 region has the DNA TGCAGTGCCCCTAAGGGGGCGGCTAATACTGAAGCTTTCTTT. Translated: CSAPKGAANTEAFF.

Remarks on this clonotype: A read error is likely, as this CDR3 ends without the conserved phenylalanine or tryptophan. No DNA is shown, since the ends of the CDR3 on it are uncertain; the CDR3 is the one TCRdb lists. CDR3 region: CASSEWKGDRLS. The chain combines TRBV25-1 with TRBJ2-1; the table's D call, TRBD1, was not checked against the DNA. The germline V gene has CDR1 MGHDK and CDR2 SYGVNS. Inclusive of both ends, the CDR3 amounts to 12 amino acids.

The table lists this clonotype with many counts. The chain carries TRBV10-3 and TRBJ1-1; weak D call: TRBD1 (6 bases). Trimming removed 4 bases from V and 1 base from J, with 13 bases in between. The CDR3 runs 15 residues. CDR1 ENHRY and CDR2 SYGVKD come from the germline V gene. The CDR3 spells CAISARPTGNTEAFF. DNA of the CDR3: TGTGCCATCAGTGCCCGCCCGACAGGGAACACTGAAGCTTTCTTT.

This clonotype was counted at least ten times. The chain is built from TRBV29-1 and TRBJ2-1; the D call may be TRBD1 or TRBD2 (6 bases each). The CDR3 contains 14 residues. Germline assignment: CDR1 SQVTM and CDR2 ANQGSEA. V lost 5 bases, J lost 6 bases, and 17 bases lay in between. CDR3 nucleotide sequence: TGCAGCGTTCAAATACGGGGGCGCAGCAATGAGCAGTTCTTC. Translating gives CSVQIRGRSNEQFF.

There are many counts of this clonotype. V and J are TRBV15 and TRBJ2-1; D assignment may be TRBD1 or TRBD2 (5 bases each). The CDR3 extends over 16 amino acids. Germline V gives CDR1 LNHNV, CDR2 YYDKDF (reference sequence). The ends were cut back, 0 bases at V and 6 bases at J, with 15 bases in the middle. The CDR3 sequence is CATSRERGTHRNEQFF. DNA for the CDR3: TGTGCCACCAGCAGAGAAAGAGGGACCCATCGCAATGAGCAGTTCTTC.

In the case of this clonotype: One base away lies a much larger clone, so this may be a sequencing read error. The rearrangement uses TRBV3-1 and TRBJ2-2; no clear D gene. Germline V gives CDR1 LGHDT, CDR2 YNNKEL (reference sequence). The germline V and J ends were trimmed by 5 bases and 6 bases, with 10 bases remaining between them. The CDR3 spans 13 residues. The CDR3 nucleotides are TGTGCCAGCAGCAAGCCAGATGCCGGGGAGCTGTTTTTT. Translating it yields CASSKPDAGELFF.

A remark on this clonotype: Just one base apart from a much larger clone, this may be a read error. No conserved phenylalanine or tryptophan ends this CDR3, so it is likely a read error. V gene TRBV29-1 combines with J gene TRBJ1-1; the D is unclear. CDR3 size: 12 residues. Trimming removed 7 bases from V and 6 bases from J, with 15 bases in between. Germline V lookup: CDR1 SQVTM, CDR2 ANQGSEA. CDR3 bases: TGCAGCGCCCCCGGACCGGGCTCTGAAGCTTTCTCT. Translating it yields CSAPGPGSEAFS.

On this clonotype itself: A much larger clone lies one base from this, so it may be a read error. The chain joins TRBV6-2 or TRBV6-3 to TRBJ1-5, with TRBD1 matching over 8 bases. Germline V gene data show CDR1 as MNHEY and CDR2 as SVGEGT. The J segment lost 6 bases and the V segment lost 4 bases, leaving 8 bases of the junction unmatched. The CDR3 has 15 residues. For the CDR3, the DNA is TGTGCCAGCAGTTCCTTTGACAGGGGAGGTCAGCCCCAGCATTTT. Its protein is CASSSFDRGGQPQHF.

This clonotype showed up many times. The CDR3 DNA reads as TGTGCCAGCAGCGGCGAGAAGGGGCGCCCGAACACCGGGGAGCTGTTTTTT. Its protein product is CASSGEKGRPNTGELFF. The V and J genes are TRBV9 and TRBJ2-2, with D possibly matching TRBD1 (5 bases). Germline lookup yields CDR1 SGDLS and CDR2 YYNGEE. The CDR3 consists of 17 residues. V lost 3 bases, J lost 0 bases, and 15 bases lay in between.

Worth noting for this clonotype: This may be a read error, as it is one base from a much larger clone. The CDR3 protein is CARRPPHEQFF. The CDR3 nucleotides are TGTGCCAGGAGGCCCCCACATGAGCAGTTCTTC. The J gene is TRBJ2-1, the V gene TRBV27; no definite D call. The CDR3 is made up of 11 amino acids. Germline assignment: CDR1 MNHEY and CDR2 SMNVEV (reference sequence). Trimming shortened V by 9 bases and J by 8 bases, and 11 bases separated the two germline ends.

A note on this clonotype: This may arise from a read error, as a much more abundant clone is one base away. The CDR3 ends on some other residue instead of the conserved phenylalanine or tryptophan, so this is likely a read error. J is TRBJ2-3 and V is TRBV6-1; D gene unclear. Trimming cost V 2 bases and J 6 bases, with 6 bases left between them. The V gene's germline CDR1 is MNHNS and CDR2 SASEGT. This CDR3 region has 12 residues. The CDR3 DNA sequence: TGTGCCAGCAGTGAATTGTTGGATACGCAGTATGTT. Translating it yields CASSELLDTQYV.

This clonotype has at least ten counts. This chain joins TRBV2 and TRBJ2-1, with 8 bases identical to TRBD1. V shed 5 bases and J 13 bases; nucleotides not matched to a gene: 10. The CDR3 consists of 13 residues. Germline V lookup: CDR1 SNHLY, CDR2 FYNNEI. The CDR3 here is CASSPRDRGTQFF. In DNA form, the CDR3 reads TGTGCCAGCAGTCCACGTGACAGGGGCACCCAGTTCTTC.

This clonotype was seen ten or more times. V usage is TRBV4-2 and J usage is TRBJ2-1, with 7 nucleotides matching TRBD1. Per germline, CDR1 LGHNA and CDR2 YNFKEQ. CDR3 length: 12 residues. V trimming: 3 bases; J trimming: 10 bases; junction bases outside the gene matches: 3. The CDR3: CASSHTGEEQFF. CDR3 DNA: TGTGCCAGCAGCCACACAGGGGAAGAGCAGTTCTTC.

This clonotype is medium-sized within its sample. This sequence joins TRBV7-9 and TRBJ2-5; D possibly uses TRBD1 or TRBD2 (6 bases each). This CDR3 is 14 amino acids long. Deletions cut 2 bases from V and 5 bases from J, with 12 bases between. The germline gives CDR1 SEHNR, CDR2 FQNEAQ (reference sequence). CDR3: CASSLSTGGETQYF. DNA for the CDR3: TGTGCCAGCAGCTTATCAACCGGGGGCGAGACCCAGTACTTC.

The chain links TRBV10-3 to TRBJ2-5; 9 bases are shared with TRBD1. There are 14 residues in the CDR3. Germline CDR1 ENHRY, CDR2 SYGVKD. Trimming at V came to 5 bases and at J to 1 base, leaving 2 bases not matched to a gene. CDR3 in amino acids: CAISRDRAQETQYF. In DNA, the CDR3 is TGTGCCATCAGTCGGGACAGGGCCCAAGAGACCCAGTACTTC.

This sequence joins TRBV6-6 and TRBJ2-5, with 7 positions matching TRBD2. The germline V gene has CDR1 MNHNY and CDR2 SVGAGI (reference sequence). This CDR3 contains 15 residues. J lost 1 base, V lost 4 bases, and 6 bases had no gene match. CDR3 residues: CASSLERGLQETQYF. The CDR3 nucleotides are TGTGCCAGCAGTTTGGAGCGGGGCCTCCAAGAGACCCAGTACTTC.

This clonotype was recorded at least ten times. This chain links TRBV19 with TRBJ2-1, with a tentative D call TRBD2 (7 bases). CDR1 and CDR2 from the germline V gene are LNHDA and SQIVND (reference sequence). The V end was cut by 3 bases, the J end by 7 bases, with 16 bases between. This CDR3 is 15 amino acids long. CDR3: CASSMVRGAPNEQFF. CDR3 bases: TGTGCCAGTAGTATGGTTCGGGGGGCCCCGAATGAGCAGTTCTTC.

This clonotype was seen a few times. This chain links TRBV28 with TRBJ1-5; D uncertain. The CDR3 has 15 residues. The germline V gene encodes CDR1 MDHEN and CDR2 SYDVKM. V was trimmed by 8 bases and J by 0 bases, leaving 14 bases between them. The CDR3 region has the DNA TGTGCCAGCTCCCGCCGGAGGATTAGCAATCAGCCCCAGCATTTT. Protein sequence: CASSRRRISNQPQHF.

This clonotype was seen more than once but under ten times. The chain has TRBV28 and TRBJ2-7, with 7 bases matching TRBD1. CDR3 length: 16 amino acids. Germline loops: CDR1 MDHEN, CDR2 SYDVKM. Trimming cost V 5 bases and J 2 bases; bases outside gene matches: 12. In nucleotides, the CDR3 is TGTGCCAGCAGTGCCCAAAAAGGGACAGCCCCCTACGAGCAGTACTTC. This sequence encodes CASSAQKGTAPYEQYF. Combining the CDR3 with reference TRBV28 and TRBJ2-7 gives the whole variable domain DVKVTQSSRYLVKRTGEKVFLECVQDMDHENMFWYRQDPGLGLRLIYFSYDVKMKEKGDIPEGYSVSREKKERFSLILESASTNQTSMYLCASSAQKGTAPYEQYFGPGTRLTVT.

This clonotype has only a few counts. The rearrangement joins TRBV7-2 to TRBJ1-5, with D uncertain. The CDR3 is 15 amino acids. Germline-derived CDR1 and CDR2 are SGHTA and FQGNSA. The V and J ends lost 1 base and 0 bases respectively, with 7 bases between them. CDR3 region: CASSLVQSSNQPQHF. Written as DNA, the CDR3 is TGTGCCAGCAGCTTAGTACAGAGTAGCAATCAGCCCCAGCATTTT. Using reference TRBV7-2 and TRBJ1-5 for the parts outside the CDR3, the full variable domain is GAGVSQSPSNKVTEKGKDVELRCDPISGHTALYWYRQSLGQGLEFLIYFQGNSAPDKSGLPSDRFSAERTGGSVSTLTIQRTQQEDSAVYLCASSLVQSSNQPQHFGDGTRLSIL.

The chain carries TRBV30 and TRBJ2-3, with 10 bases fitting TRBD1. V lost 2 bases to trimming and J lost 4 bases; unmatched junction nucleotides: 3. In germline, CDR1 is GTSNPN, CDR2 SVGIG (reference sequence). This CDR3 comprises 14 residues. CDR3 sequence: CAWSPGTGADTQYF. The CDR3 DNA sequence: TGTGCCTGGAGTCCCGGGACAGGGGCAGATACGCAGTATTTT. Based on the CDR3 plus reference TRBV30 and TRBJ2-3, the full variable domain is SQTIHQWPATLVQPVGSPLSLECTVEGTSNPNLYWYRQAAGRGLQLLFYSVGIGQISSEVPQNLSASRPQDRQFILSSKKLLLSDSGFYLCAWSPGTGADTQYFGPGTRLTVL.

About this clonotype: In this CDR3 the conserved last residue, phenylalanine or tryptophan, is missing, so a read error is likely. CDR3 nucleotides: TGTGCCAGCAGCCACCCCCCCGGGATTAGGGGCACTGAAGCTTTCCTT. It translates to CASSHPPGIRGTEAFL. This sequence joins TRBV3-1 and TRBJ1-1, with TRBD1 as a possible D gene (5 bases). V was pared by 3 bases and J by 4 bases, with 18 bases between. The CDR3 extends over 16 amino acids. Germline V gene lookup returns CDR1 LGHDT and CDR2 YNNKEL (reference sequence).

This clonotype was recorded many times. V usage is TRBV12-3 or TRBV12-4 and J usage is TRBJ2-2, with a possible D match to TRBD1 (5 bases). Trimming removed 3 bases from V and 6 bases from J, with 11 bases in between. The CDR3 runs to 14 residues. CDR3 sequence reads: CASSLGQPPGELFF. The CDR3 DNA reads TGTGCCAGCAGTTTGGGGCAGCCCCCCGGGGAGCTGTTTTTT.

There are many counts of this clonotype. The J gene is TRBJ2-1, the V gene TRBV10-3; 7 positions match TRBD2. Trimming took 10 bases from V and 5 from J; bases not matched to a gene: 11. Germline-derived CDR1 and CDR2 are ENHRY and SYGVKD. The CDR3 extends over 14 amino acids. CDR3 sequence: CATAGRESNNEQFF. In DNA, the CDR3 is TGTGCCACCGCGGGGCGGGAGTCTAACAATGAGCAGTTCTTC.

This clonotype was counted only a few times. The gene calls are TRBV13 and TRBJ1-1; possibly TRBD1 for D (5 bases). Germline V gene lookup returns CDR1 PRHDT and CDR2 FYEKMQ (reference sequence). The CDR3 totals 14 residues. V dropped 10 bases and J dropped 3 bases, with 18 bases sitting between them. CDR3 coding DNA: TGTGCCATAATCCGGGGGGGACCGTACACTGAAGCTTTCTTT. This sequence encodes CAIIRGGPYTEAFF.

This clonotype was observed at least ten times. V usage is TRBV10-3 and J usage is TRBJ2-3; D not resolved. Trimming took 3 bases from V and 3 from J, leaving 1 base between them. Germline CDR1 and CDR2: ENHRY and SYGVKD. The CDR3 extends over 11 amino acids. This chain's CDR3 is CAISETDTQYF. DNA for the CDR3: TGTGCCATCAGTGAAACAGATACGCAGTATTTT.

This clonotype was detected only a few times. This could be a read error, since a much larger clone is one nucleotide away. The chain has TRBV29-1 and TRBJ2-3, with a possible D match to TRBD2 (6 bases). The germline gives CDR1 SQVTM, CDR2 ANQGSEA. The CDR3 totals 14 residues. The CDR3 reads CSVEEQEGTGTQYF. The CDR3 coding sequence is TGCAGCGTTGAAGAGCAGGAGGGCACAGGTACGCAGTATTTT.

This clonotype was counted only a few times. The J gene is TRBJ2-1, the V gene TRBV20-1; 11 bases are shared with TRBD2. The germline V gene encodes CDR1 DFQATT and CDR2 SNEGSKA (reference sequence). With 3 bases clipped from V and 7 bases from J, the junction kept 11 bases outside the gene matches. This CDR3 has 16 amino acids. The CDR3 here is CSARSPTSGSGNEQFF. Written as DNA, the CDR3 is TGCAGTGCTAGGTCCCCCACTAGCGGGAGTGGGAATGAGCAGTTCTTC.

Many counts were recorded for this clonotype. The chain combines TRBV3-1 with TRBJ1-2, with D maybe TRBD1 (5 bases). The V end was cut by 4 bases, the J end by 6 bases, with 18 bases between. CDR3 length equals 15 residues. Germline-derived CDR1 and CDR2 are LGHDT and YNNKEL (reference sequence). The chain's CDR3 is CASSPPGRSKDGYTF. The CDR3 region has the DNA TGTGCCAGCAGCCCCCCGGGACGGAGCAAGGATGGCTACACCTTC.